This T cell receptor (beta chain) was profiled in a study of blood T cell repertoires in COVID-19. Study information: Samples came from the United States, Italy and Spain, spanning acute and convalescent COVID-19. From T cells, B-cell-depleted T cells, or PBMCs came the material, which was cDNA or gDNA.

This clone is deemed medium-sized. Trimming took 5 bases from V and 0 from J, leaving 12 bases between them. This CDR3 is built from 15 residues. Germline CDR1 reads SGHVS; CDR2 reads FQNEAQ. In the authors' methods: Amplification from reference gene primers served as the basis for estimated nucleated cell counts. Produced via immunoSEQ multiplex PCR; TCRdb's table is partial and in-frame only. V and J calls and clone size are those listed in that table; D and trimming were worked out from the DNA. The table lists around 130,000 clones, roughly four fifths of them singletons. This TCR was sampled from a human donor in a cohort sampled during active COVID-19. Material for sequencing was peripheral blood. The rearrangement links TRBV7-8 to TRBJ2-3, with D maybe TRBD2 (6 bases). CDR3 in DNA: TGTGCCAGCAGCCCGCCGGGACTTAGCACAGATACGCAGTATTTT. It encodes CASSPPGLSTDTQYF.